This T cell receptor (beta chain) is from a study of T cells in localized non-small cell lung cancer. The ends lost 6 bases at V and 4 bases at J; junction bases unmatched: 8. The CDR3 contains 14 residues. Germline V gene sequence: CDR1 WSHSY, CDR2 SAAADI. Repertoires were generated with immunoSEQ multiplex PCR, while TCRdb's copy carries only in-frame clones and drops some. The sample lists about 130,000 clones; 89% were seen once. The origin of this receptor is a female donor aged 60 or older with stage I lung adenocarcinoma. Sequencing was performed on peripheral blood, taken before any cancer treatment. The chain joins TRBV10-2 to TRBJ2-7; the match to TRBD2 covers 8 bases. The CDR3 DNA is TGCGCCAGCAGGGAAGCGGGAGTTGGGTACGAGCAGTACTTC. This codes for CASREAGVGYEQYF.